The sequence of this T cell receptor (beta chain) was determined in a study of blood T cell repertoires in COVID-19. In the original workflow: Reference gene primer amplification yielded estimated nucleated cell counts. The data were produced by immunoSEQ multiplex PCR, yet TCRdb's version contains in-frame clones alone and is incomplete. D and trimming were read from the DNA, whereas the V and J calls and clone size are those reported in that table. Among 120,000 to 150,000 clones listed, 75% to 90% were seen once. V lost 2 bases to trimming and J lost 3 bases, with 15 bases between them. This CDR3 region has 16 residues. From germline, CDR1 is SGHNT and CDR2 YENEEA.

The rearrangement uses TRBV11-3 and TRBJ2-3; D is possibly TRBD2 (6 bases). The material sequenced was peripheral blood. The clonotype was recovered from a man aged 50-59 years who had recovered from COVID-19. This chain's CDR3 is CASSLRALGGTDTQYF. The CDR3 nucleotides are TGTGCCAGCAGCTTACGGGCTCTCGGGGGTACAGATACGCAGTATTTT.